This is a list of T cell receptor beta chains from one sample in a study of cytomegalovirus exposure and HLA in healthy donors. Method: immunoSEQ multiplex PCR; TCRdb's copy keeps in-frame clones and lacks some. The data show 90,000 or so clones, with 80% to 90% seen just once and less than 4% held by the top ten. The source material was PBMCs. These receptors all come from a man in his thirties or forties in good health and CMV-seropositive. The CDR3 runs from the conserved cysteine through the conserved F or W. The order of the fields is D gene, J gene, V gene, CDR3 DNA, CDR3 protein. A D gene is named only where the DNA matches it firmly.

TRBD2,TRBJ2-7,TRBV27,TGTGCCAGCAGTTCTAGCGGGAGTGGCGAGCAGTACTTC,CASSSSGSGEQYF
TRBD1,TRBJ1-2,TRBV28,TGTGCCAGCAGTTTTCTCCGGGACAGGGAAACTAACCATGGCTACACCTTC,CASSFLRDRETNHGYTF
.,TRBJ1-2,TRBV15,TGTGCCACCAGCAGAGATGGTACCGCGACTAACTATGGCTACACCTTC,CATSRDGTATNYGYTF
.,TRBJ2-1,TRBV7-9,TGTGCCAGCAGATCCTCGAATGAGCAGTTCTTC,CASRSSNEQFF
.,TRBJ1-6,TRBV5-4,TGTGCCACCAGCGCCGGGGATCTGTCACCCCTCCACTTT,CATSAGDLSPLHF
.,TRBJ1-5,TRBV28,TGTGCCAGCAGTTCCCCCCGGGGGGGCAACAATCAGCCCCAGCATTTT,CASSSPRGGNNQPQHF
.,TRBJ2-1,TRBV9,TGTGCCAGCAGCGTAGCTAGCGATCCCTACAATGAGCAGTTCTTC,CASSVASDPYNEQFF
.,TRBJ1-3,TRBV10-2,TGCGCCAGCAGTGAGTCCAGTTTCTCTGGAAACACCATATATTTT,CASSESSFSGNTIYF
.,TRBJ2-2,TRBV6-1,TGTGCCAGCACTCCCAGACTGAACACCGGGGAGCTGTTTTTT,CASTPRLNTGELFF
TRBD1,TRBJ2-7,TRBV6-5,TGTGCCAGCAGAGAAACCCGGACAGGATCCTACGAGCAGTACTTC,CASRETRTGSYEQYF
.,TRBJ1-1,TRBV28,TGTGCCAGCAGTTTATTCGGGGGGCTGAGAGCTTTCTTT,CASSLFGGLRAFF
.,TRBJ1-5,TRBV28,TGTGCCAGCAGACTGATTAATAGCAATCGGCCCCAGCATTTT,CASRLINSNRPQHF
.,TRBJ1-2,TRBV4-3,TGCGCCAGCAGCCAAGACGTCAGGGGAAACTATGGCTACACCTTC,CASSQDVRGNYGYTF
.,TRBJ2-2,TRBV28,TGTGCCAGCAGCAGAACTACCTCCACCGGGGAGCTGTTTTTT,CASSRTTSTGELFF
TRBD2,TRBJ2-7,TRBV29-1,TGCAGCGTGAGGACTAGCTCCTACGAGCAGTACTTC,CSVRTSSYEQYF
.,TRBJ2-7,TRBV5-1,TGCGCCAGCAGCTTGGATGAGGGCGAGCAGTACTTC,CASSLDEGEQYF
TRBD1,TRBJ2-2,TRBV6-5,TGTGCCAGCAGTTATGACAGGGTCCGCGGGGAGCTGTTTTTT,CASSYDRVRGELFF